This T cell receptor (beta chain) originates from a study of vaccination and CD4 T cells after COVID-19. Study summary: Of the convalescent patients, who were SARS-CoV-2 positive by nasal swab PCR, under ten had mild and one severe disease. The stimulating agents, overlapping spike peptides, came from SARS-CoV-2, HCoV-NL63, HCoV-OC43 and HCoV-229E.

To note about this clonotype: Its antigen is not known.

Treatment reported: approximately nine-day PBMC culture with coronavirus spike peptide pools or control peptides (ViraFEST assay). The CDR3 is made up of 13 amino acids. Trimming took 7 bases from V and 0 from J, leaving 9 bases between them. Germline-derived CDR1 and CDR2 are SQVTM and ANQGSEA. The study's findings and limits: Within the convalescent patients, spike mono-reactivity was found in 304 of 307 vaccine-specific clones.

The Oncomine TCR Beta short-read assay was what sequenced the DNA obtained from cultured CD4+ T cells. MiXCR, run by TCRdb on the PCR reads, gives a single entry per CDR3 protein. Among approximately 15,000 distinct CDR3 sequences listed, around 53% were seen once. This receptor was identified in a human donor who had recovered from COVID-19. This rearrangement joins TRBV29-1 to TRBJ2-2; perhaps TRBD2 as D (5 bases). Sequenced material: CD4+ T cells from blood, cultured in vitro, taken before SARS-CoV-2 vaccination. The DNA for the CDR3 is TGCAGCGCAGCACTAGCGAACACCGGGGAGCTGTTTTTT. Its protein is CSAALANTGELFF.